What follows is one T cell receptor beta chain and its context. Its antigen is as yet unknown. This record comes from a study of early stage breast cancer tumors. The V and J ends lost 2 bases and 1 base respectively, with 9 bases between them. The CDR3 contains 16 residues. CDR1 and CDR2 from the germline V gene are KGHSH and LQKENI. The study, taken as a whole, reports: Functional markers like CD4, CD8 and FOXP3 were missed in bulk sequencing. Most shared enriched TCRB sequences were commonly generated ones. Tumor and normal breast were distinguished via blood comparison in about 90% of the 16 patients.

The repertoire was sequenced with immunoSEQ multiplex PCR; TCRdb's copy has only in-frame clones and lacks some. The sample includes 51,000 or so clones, 75% to 85% seen only once; the top ten take under 1.5%. This sequence originates from a person in their fifties with breast cancer. The rearrangement uses TRBV18 and TRBJ2-6; D unresolved. Sequenced material: blood. The CDR3 region is CASSPGQFSGANVLTF. The CDR3 DNA follows: TGTGCCAGCTCACCAGGGCAATTTTCTGGGGCCAACGTCCTGACTTTC.